This TCR beta chain came from a study of graft-versus-host responses after intestinal transplantation. This CDR3 comprises 15 residues. Trimming took 4 bases from V and 0 from J, leaving 10 bases between them. About this clone itself: Its matching antigen is unknown.

Graft samples were processed, releasing intraepithelial and lamina propria lymphocytes. Clones were read by immunoSEQ multiplex PCR, and TCRdb kept only the in-frame ones, dropping some. Of roughly 23,000 clones listed, about 80% are singletons. Study observations and caveats: Maximum circulating GvH clone levels tracked with early post-transplant HvG decreases.

The TCR sequence derives from a human patient who received an intestinal transplant, so some T cells may come from the graft donor. V usage is TRBV23-1 and J usage is TRBJ2-4; D gene ambiguous. TRBV23-1 counts as an open reading frame of uncertain function. The material was ileum tissue, obtained 12 days after intestinal transplant. CDR3 coding DNA: TGCGCCAGCAGTCTAACACCGTTAGCCAAAAACATTCAGTACTTC. Protein sequence: CASSLTPLAKNIQYF.